The rows below give T cell receptor beta chains drawn from one sample of a study of T cell responses to AZD1222 COVID-19 vaccine. The repertoire was sequenced with immunoSEQ multiplex PCR; TCRdb's copy has only in-frame clones and lacks some. The sample gives about 84,000 clones, about 85% of which show up once; over 1.2% is in the top ten. The specimen was peripheral blood, collected on day 0 of AZD1222 vaccination. The receptors shown here come from an adult in good health. The CDR3 runs from the conserved cysteine through the conserved F or W. Fields, in order: D gene, J gene, clone size, V gene, CDR3 DNA, CDR3 protein. A D gene is named only where the DNA matches it firmly. Rows may omit the clone size; those that give it use once, few, many or a size class.

TRBD1,TRBJ1-2,.,TRBV6-5,TGTGCCAGCAGACGGACAGGGGGCGACTATGGCTACACCTTC,CASRRTGGDYGYTF
.,TRBJ1-2,.,TRBV29-1,TGCAGCGTTGCCGGACAGCCAAACTATGGCTACACCTTC,CSVAGQPNYGYTF
TRBD2,TRBJ2-1,.,TRBV7-7,TGTGCTAGCAGCTTAGCGAGGACTAGCTGGAATGAGCAGTTCTTC,CASSLARTSWNEQFF
.,TRBJ1-2,.,TRBV6-5,TGTGCCAGCAGCGTCACCAGGAGGCATGGCTACACCTTC,CASSVTRRHGYTF
TRBD2,TRBJ2-5,.,TRBV2,TGTGCCAGCAGTGAAGCGCTAAGGAGGGGAGGGCCCCAGTACTTC,CASSEALRRGGPQYF
.,TRBJ2-7,few,TRBV9,TGTGCCAGCAGCGCTCAGACGGGTGGGCTTTCCGAGCAGTACTTC,CASSAQTGGLSEQYF
.,TRBJ1-1,.,TRBV2,TGTGCCAGCAGTGAGTGGGAGCGGGGTGAAGCTTTCTTT,CASSEWERGEAFF
.,TRBJ1-2,.,TRBV9,TGTGCCAGCAGCGTAGCGGTGACACAGGGAGGGGTACACTATGGCTACACCTTC,CASSVAVTQGGVHYGYTF
TRBD1,TRBJ2-1,.,TRBV2,TGTGCCAGCATTAAGCCCTCCGGGACAGGGGCTGGCAATGAGCAGTTCTTC,CASIKPSGTGAGNEQFF
TRBD1,TRBJ1-2,.,TRBV18,TGTGCCAGCTCAACATCCGGGACAGGGGACGGCTACACCTTC,CASSTSGTGDGYTF
.,TRBJ1-1,.,TRBV5-1,TGCGCCAGCAGCTTGGGGACGGAGAGAGGCTTT,CASSLGTERGF
.,TRBJ1-1,.,TRBV7-8,TGTGCCAGCAGCCCTGGGACGGTGAACACTGAAGCTTTCTTT,CASSPGTVNTEAFF
.,TRBJ2-5,.,TRBV2,TGTGCCAGCGGAGTCCAAGAGACCCAGTACTTC,CASGVQETQYF
.,TRBJ2-2,.,TRBV7-9,TGTGCCAGCAGCTTAGACACCTCGAACACCGGGGAGCTGTTTTTT,CASSLDTSNTGELFF
TRBD1,TRBJ1-3,.,TRBV18,TGTGCCAGCTCACCAAACAGGGGGCAATCGAACACCATATATTTT,CASSPNRGQSNTIYF
.,TRBJ2-5,.,TRBV7-9,TGTGCCAGCAGCGCTAAGACTAGAATTACCCAAGAGACCCAGTACTTC,CASSAKTRITQETQYF
TRBD1,TRBJ1-1,.,TRBV5-1,TGCGCCAGCAGCAGTGGACAGGGAAGTCGGGAGAGAAACACTGAAGCTTTCTTT,CASSSGQGSRERNTEAFF
.,TRBJ1-1,.,TRBV4-3,TGCGCCAGCAGCCCGGGCGGTTATTATTGGGACACTGAAGCTTTCTTT,CASSPGGYYWDTEAFF
.,TRBJ1-1,.,TRBV29-1,TGCAGCGCCAAGACGGGTCCTATGAACACTGAAGCTTTCTTT,CSAKTGPMNTEAFF
TRBD1,TRBJ2-2,.,TRBV19,TGTGCCAGTAGGCTGACAGGGGGAAAAAACGGGGAGCTGTTTTTT,CASRLTGGKNGELFF
.,TRBJ1-1,.,TRBV29-1,TGCAGCGCCCTCCATTCGAACACTGAAGCTTTCTTT,CSALHSNTEAFF
.,TRBJ1-5,once,TRBV12-3/TRBV12-4,TGTGCCAGCAGTTCTGGAGATCAGCCCCAGCATTTT,CASSSGDQPQHF
.,TRBJ1-1,.,TRBV4-2,TGTGCCAGCAGCCAAAAATACAGGGCTATGAACACTGAAGCTTTCTTT,CASSQKYRAMNTEAFF
.,TRBJ1-2,.,TRBV4-2,TGTGCCAGCAGCCAAGTCGGACGGACAAATGGCTACACCTTC,CASSQVGRTNGYTF